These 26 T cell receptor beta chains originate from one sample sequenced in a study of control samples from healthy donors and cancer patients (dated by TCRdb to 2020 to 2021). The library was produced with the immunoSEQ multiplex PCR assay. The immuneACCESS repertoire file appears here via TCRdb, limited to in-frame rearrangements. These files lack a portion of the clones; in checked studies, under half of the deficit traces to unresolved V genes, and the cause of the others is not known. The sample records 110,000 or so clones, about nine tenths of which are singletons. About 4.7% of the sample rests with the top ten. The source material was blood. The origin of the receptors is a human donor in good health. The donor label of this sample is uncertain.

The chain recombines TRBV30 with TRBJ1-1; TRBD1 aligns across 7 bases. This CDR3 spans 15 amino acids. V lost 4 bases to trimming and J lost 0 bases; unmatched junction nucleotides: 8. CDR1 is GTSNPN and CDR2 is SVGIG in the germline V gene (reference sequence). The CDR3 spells CAWTTGQVMNTEAFF. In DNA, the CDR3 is TGTGCCTGGACGACAGGGCAGGTTATGAACACTGAAGCTTTCTTT. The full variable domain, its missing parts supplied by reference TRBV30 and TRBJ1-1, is SQTIHQWPATLVQPVGSPLSLECTVEGTSNPNLYWYRQAAGRGLQLLFYSVGIGQISSEVPQNLSASRPQDRQFILSSKKLLLSDSGFYLCAWTTGQVMNTEAFFGQGTRLTVV.

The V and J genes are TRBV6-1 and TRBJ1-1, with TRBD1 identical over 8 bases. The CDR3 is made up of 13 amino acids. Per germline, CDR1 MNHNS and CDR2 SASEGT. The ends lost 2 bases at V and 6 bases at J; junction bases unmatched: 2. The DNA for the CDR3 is TGTGCCAGCAGTGAACAGGGGGCGTCTGAAGCTTTCTTT. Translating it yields CASSEQGASEAFF.

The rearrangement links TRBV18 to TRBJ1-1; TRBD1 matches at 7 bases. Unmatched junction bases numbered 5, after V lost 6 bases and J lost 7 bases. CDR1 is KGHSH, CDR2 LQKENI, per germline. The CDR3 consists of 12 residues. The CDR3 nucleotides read TGTGCCAGCTCTCAGGACAGGATTGAAGCTTTCTTT. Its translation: CASSQDRIEAFF.

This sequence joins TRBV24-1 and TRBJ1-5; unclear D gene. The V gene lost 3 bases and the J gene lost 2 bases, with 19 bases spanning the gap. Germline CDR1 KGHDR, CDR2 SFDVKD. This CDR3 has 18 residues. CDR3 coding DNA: TGTGCCACCAGTGATAGGCGACATAAAGATGGGGGCAATCAGCCCCAGCATTTT. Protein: CATSDRRHKDGGNQPQHF.

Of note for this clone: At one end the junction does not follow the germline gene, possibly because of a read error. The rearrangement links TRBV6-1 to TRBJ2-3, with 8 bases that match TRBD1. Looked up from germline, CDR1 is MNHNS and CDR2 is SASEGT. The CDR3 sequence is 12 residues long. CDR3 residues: CASSEESTGDTF. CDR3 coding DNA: TGTGCCAGCAGTGAAGAGTCGACAGGGGACACCTTT.

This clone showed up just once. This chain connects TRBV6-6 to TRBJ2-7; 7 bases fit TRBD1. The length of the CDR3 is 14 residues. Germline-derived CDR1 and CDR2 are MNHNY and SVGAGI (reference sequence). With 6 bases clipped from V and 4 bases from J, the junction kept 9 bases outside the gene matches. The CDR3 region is CASSRTGLVYEQYF. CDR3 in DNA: TGTGCCAGCAGCCGGACAGGACTTGTGTACGAGCAGTACTTC.

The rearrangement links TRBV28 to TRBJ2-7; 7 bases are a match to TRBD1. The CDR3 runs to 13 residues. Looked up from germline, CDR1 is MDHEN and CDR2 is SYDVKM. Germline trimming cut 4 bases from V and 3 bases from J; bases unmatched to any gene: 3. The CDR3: CASSSGQNYEQYF. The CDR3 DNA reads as TGTGCCAGCAGTTCGGGACAGAACTACGAGCAGTACTTC.

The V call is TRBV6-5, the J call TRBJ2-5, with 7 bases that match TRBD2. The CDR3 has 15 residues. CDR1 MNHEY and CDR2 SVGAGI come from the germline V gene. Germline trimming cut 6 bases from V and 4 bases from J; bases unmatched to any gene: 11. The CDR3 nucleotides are TGTGCCAGCAGCAGAGCGGGGACTGCACGAGAGACCCAGTACTTC. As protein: CASSRAGTARETQYF.

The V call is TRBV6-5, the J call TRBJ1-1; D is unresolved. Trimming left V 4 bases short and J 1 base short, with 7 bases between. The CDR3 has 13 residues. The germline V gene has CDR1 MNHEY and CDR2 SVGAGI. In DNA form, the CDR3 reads TGTGCCAGCAGTTGGTCGGCGAACACTGAAGCTTTCTTT. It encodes CASSWSANTEAFF.

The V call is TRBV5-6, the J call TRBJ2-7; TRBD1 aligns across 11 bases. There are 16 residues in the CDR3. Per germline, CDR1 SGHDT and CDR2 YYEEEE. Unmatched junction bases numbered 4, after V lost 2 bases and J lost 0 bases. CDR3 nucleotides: TGTGCCAGCAGCTTCGTCGGACAGGGGGCCTCCTACGAGCAGTACTTC. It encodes CASSFVGQGASYEQYF.

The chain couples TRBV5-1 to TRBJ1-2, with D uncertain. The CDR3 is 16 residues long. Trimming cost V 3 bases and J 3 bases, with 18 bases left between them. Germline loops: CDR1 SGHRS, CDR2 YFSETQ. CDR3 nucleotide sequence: TGCGCCAGCAGCTCGGGGAGGCAGGATCCCTACTATGGCTACACCTTC. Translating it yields CASSSGRQDPYYGYTF.

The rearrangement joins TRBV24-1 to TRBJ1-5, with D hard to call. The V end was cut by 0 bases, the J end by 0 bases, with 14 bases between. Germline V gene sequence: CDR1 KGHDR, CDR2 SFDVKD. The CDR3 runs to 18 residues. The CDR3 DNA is TGTGCCACCAGTGATTTGCATCTGTCCGTTTATAGCAATCAGCCCCAGCATTTT. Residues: CATSDLHLSVYSNQPQHF.

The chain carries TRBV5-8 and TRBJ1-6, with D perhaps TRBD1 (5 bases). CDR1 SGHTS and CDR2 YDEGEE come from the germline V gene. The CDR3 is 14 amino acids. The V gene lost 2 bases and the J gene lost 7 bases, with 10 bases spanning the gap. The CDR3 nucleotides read TGTGCCAGCAGCTTAAGGCAGGGAAATTCACCCCTCCACTTT. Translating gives CASSLRQGNSPLHF. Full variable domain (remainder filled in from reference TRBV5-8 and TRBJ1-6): EAGVTQSPTHLIKTRGQQATLRCSPISGHTSVYWYQQALGLGLQFLLWYDEGEERNRGNFPPRFSGRQFPNYSSELNVNALELEDSALYLCASSLRQGNSPLHFGNGTRLTVT.

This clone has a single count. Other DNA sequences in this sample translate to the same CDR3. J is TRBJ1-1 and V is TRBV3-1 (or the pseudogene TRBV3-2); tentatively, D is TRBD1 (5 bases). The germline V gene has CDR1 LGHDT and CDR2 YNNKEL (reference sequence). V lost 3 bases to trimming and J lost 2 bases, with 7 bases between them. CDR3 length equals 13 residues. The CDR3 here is CASSQGVNTEAFF. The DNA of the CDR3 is TGTGCCAGCAGCCAGGGGGTTAACACTGAAGCTTTCTTT.

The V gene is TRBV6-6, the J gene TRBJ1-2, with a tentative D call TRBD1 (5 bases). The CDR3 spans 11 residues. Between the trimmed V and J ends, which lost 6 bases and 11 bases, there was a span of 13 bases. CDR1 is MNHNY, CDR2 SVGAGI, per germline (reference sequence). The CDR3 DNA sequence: TGTGCCAGCAGCAAAAAGGGGAAGTACACCTTC. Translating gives CASSKKGKYTF.

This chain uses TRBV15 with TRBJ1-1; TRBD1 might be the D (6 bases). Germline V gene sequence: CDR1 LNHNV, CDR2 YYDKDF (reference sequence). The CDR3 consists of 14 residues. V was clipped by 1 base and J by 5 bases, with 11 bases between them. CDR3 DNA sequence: TGTGCCACCAGCAGAGTACAGGGCTTGACTGAAGCTTTCTTT. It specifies CATSRVQGLTEAFF.

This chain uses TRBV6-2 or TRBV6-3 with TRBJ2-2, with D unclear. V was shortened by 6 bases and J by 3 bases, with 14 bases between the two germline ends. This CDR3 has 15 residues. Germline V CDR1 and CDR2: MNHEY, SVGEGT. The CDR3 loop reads CASSLGRSYTGELFF. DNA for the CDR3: TGTGCCAGCAGCTTAGGGCGTTCCTACACCGGGGAGCTGTTTTTT.

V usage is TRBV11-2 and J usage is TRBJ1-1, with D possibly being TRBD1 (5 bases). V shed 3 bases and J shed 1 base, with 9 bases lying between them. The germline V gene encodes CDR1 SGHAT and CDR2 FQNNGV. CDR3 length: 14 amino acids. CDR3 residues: CASSFGATNTEAFF. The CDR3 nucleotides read TGTGCCAGCAGCTTCGGGGCTACGAACACTGAAGCTTTCTTT.

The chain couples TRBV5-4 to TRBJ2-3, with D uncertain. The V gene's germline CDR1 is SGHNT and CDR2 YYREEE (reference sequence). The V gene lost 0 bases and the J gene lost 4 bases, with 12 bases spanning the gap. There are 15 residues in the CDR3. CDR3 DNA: TGTGCCAGCAGCTTGGTGGCTAGACCCCCAGATACGCAGTATTTT. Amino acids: CASSLVARPPDTQYF.

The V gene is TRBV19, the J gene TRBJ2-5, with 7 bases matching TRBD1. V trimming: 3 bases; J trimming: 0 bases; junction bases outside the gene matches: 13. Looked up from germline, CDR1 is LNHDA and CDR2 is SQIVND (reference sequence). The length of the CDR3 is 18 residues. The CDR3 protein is CASSITPKDRPYQETQYF. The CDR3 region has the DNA TGTGCCAGTAGTATTACTCCCAAGGACAGGCCCTACCAAGAGACCCAGTACTTC. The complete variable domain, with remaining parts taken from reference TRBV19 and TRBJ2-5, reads DGGITQSPKYLFRKEGQNVTLSCEQNLNHDAMYWYRQDPGQGLRLIYYSQIVNDFQKGDIAEGYSVSREKKESFPLTVTSAQKNPTAFYLCASSITPKDRPYQETQYFGPGTRLLVL.

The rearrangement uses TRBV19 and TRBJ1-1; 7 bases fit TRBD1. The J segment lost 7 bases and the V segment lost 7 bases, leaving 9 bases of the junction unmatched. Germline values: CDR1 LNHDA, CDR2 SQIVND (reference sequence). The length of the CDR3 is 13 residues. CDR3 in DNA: TGTGCCAGTAAGGGACAGAGGACAGGTGAAGCTTTCTTT. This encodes CASKGQRTGEAFF.

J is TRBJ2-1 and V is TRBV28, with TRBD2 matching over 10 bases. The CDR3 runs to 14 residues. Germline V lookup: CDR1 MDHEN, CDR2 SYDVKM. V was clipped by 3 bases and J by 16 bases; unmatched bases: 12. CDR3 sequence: CASSFSGGRVREFF. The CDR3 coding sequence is TGTGCCAGCAGTTTTAGCGGGGGGCGCGTCCGAGAATTCTTC.

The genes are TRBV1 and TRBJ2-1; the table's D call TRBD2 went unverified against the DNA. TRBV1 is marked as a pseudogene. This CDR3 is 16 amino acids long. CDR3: CTSSQDSGSSYNEQFF. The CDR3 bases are TGCACCAGCAGCCAAGATAGCGGGTCTTCCTACAATGAGCAGTTCTTC.

CDR3 region: CASSSGPSRGYNEQFF. In nucleotides, the CDR3 is TGTGCCAGCTCGTCAGGTCCTAGCCGAGGCTACAATGAGCAGTTCTTC. This rearrangement joins TRBV7-2 to TRBJ2-1; D possibly corresponds to TRBD2 (5 bases). V was shortened by 8 bases and J by 3 bases, with 20 bases between the two germline ends. The V gene's germline CDR1 is SGHTA and CDR2 FQGNSA. The CDR3 spans 16 residues.

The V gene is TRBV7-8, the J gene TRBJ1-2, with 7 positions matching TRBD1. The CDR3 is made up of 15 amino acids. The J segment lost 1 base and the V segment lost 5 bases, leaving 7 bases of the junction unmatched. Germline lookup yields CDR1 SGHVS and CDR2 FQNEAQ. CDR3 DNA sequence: TGTGCCAGCAGCCGGGGGACAGCCCGTAACTATGGCTACACCTTC. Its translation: CASSRGTARNYGYTF.

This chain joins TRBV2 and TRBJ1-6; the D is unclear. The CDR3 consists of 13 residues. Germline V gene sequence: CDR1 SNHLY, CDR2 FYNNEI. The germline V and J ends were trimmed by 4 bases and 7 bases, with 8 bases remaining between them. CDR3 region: CASSGDGNSPLHF. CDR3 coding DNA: TGTGCCAGCAGTGGAGACGGGAATTCACCCCTCCACTTT. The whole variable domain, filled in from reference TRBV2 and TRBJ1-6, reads EPEVTQTPSHQVTQMGQEVILRCVPISNHLYFYWYRQILGQKVEFLVSFYNNEISEKSEIFDDQFSVERPDGSNFTLKIRSTKLEDSAMYFCASSGDGNSPLHFGNGTRLTVT.